These T cell receptor beta chains were read from a single sample in a study of OX40 agonist ivuxolimab in advanced cancers. Method: immunoSEQ multiplex PCR; TCRdb's copy keeps in-frame clones and lacks some. This sample has tens of thousands of clones, with about 88% found just once. This material consisted of CD4+ or CD8+ T cells sorted from blood, taken in a trial of the OX40 agonist ivuxolimab. The origin of the receptors is an adult with an advanced solid tumor such as melanoma, head and neck, liver or kidney cancer. Both conserved end residues are part of each CDR3. Fields, in order: D gene, V gene, J gene, clone size, CDR3 DNA, CDR3 protein. The D gene is left open where the match is weak. Not all rows give a size; the values are once, few, many and, for expanded clones, a class.

NA,TRBV2,TRBJ1-5,once,TGTGCCAGCAGTGAAGTAGGACGGGGGAATAGCAATCAGCCCCAGCATTTT,CASSEVGRGNSNQPQHF
NA,TRBV5-1,TRBJ2-3,NA,TGCGCCAGCAGCTCAGGGGTTACGAGCACAGATACGCAGTATTTT,CASSSGVTSTDTQYF
NA,TRBV11-2,TRBJ1-4,NA,TGTGCCAGCAGCTTAGACAGGGGTGGGGAAAAACTGTTTTTT,CASSLDRGGEKLFF
NA,TRBV5-4,TRBJ1-5,NA,TGTGCCAGCAGCCGACCGGACAGCAATCAGCCCCAGCATTTT,CASSRPDSNQPQHF
NA,TRBV6-5,TRBJ1-5,once,TGTGCCAGCAGTTGGGGGGGGGTAAACAGCAATCAGCCCCAGCATTTT,CASSWGGVNSNQPQHF
NA,TRBV12-5,TRBJ1-1,NA,TGTGCTAGTGGTTTGGTAGCGATTGAGGATCTGAACACTGAAGCTTTCTTT,CASGLVAIEDLNTEAFF
NA,TRBV7-2,TRBJ2-7,NA,TGTGCCAGCAGCCCCCCCTCGTTCTCGAGCTCCTACGAGCAGTACTTC,CASSPPSFSSSYEQYF
NA,TRBV6-5,TRBJ1-1,NA,TGTGCCAGCAGCCCCCAGGGACGTATCCCTGAAGCTTTCTTT,CASSPQGRIPEAFF
NA,TRBV6-5,TRBJ1-5,once,TGTGCCAGCAGTTACTCGAAAAGGCCCTGTCAGCATTTT,CASSYSKRPCQHF
TRBD1,TRBV6-5,TRBJ1-1,NA,TGTGCCAGCAGTTTGTCTCTTTTAACAGGGGGAGCTGAAGCTTTCTTT,CASSLSLLTGGAEAFF
TRBD1,TRBV28,TRBJ1-5,NA,TGTGCCAGCAGTGTTCAGGGGGCGCATCAGCCCCAGCATTTT,CASSVQGAHQPQHF
NA,TRBV18,TRBJ1-1,NA,TGTGCCAGCTCACCGCCCGGAGGGTCAGCTTTCTTT,CASSPPGGSAFF
TRBD2,TRBV6-1,TRBJ2-7,NA,TGTGCCAGCAGCCCTAGCGGCTCCTACGAGCAGTACTTC,CASSPSGSYEQYF
TRBD1,TRBV28,TRBJ1-2,once,TGTGCCAGCAGTTCCGGACAGGTCCGCTTC,CASSSGQVRF
TRBD1,TRBV29-1,TRBJ2-3,once,TGCAGCGTCAGGGGGCAGGAAGACTTTACCGGAGCAGATACGCAGTATTTT,CSVRGQEDFTGADTQYF
NA,TRBV10-2,TRBJ2-3,NA,TGCGCCAGCAGTGAGTCTGATCCAGATACGCAGTATTTT,CASSESDPDTQYF
TRBD2,TRBV10-3,TRBJ2-5,NA,TGTGCCATCAGTGCCGGGGAACTAGCGGGAGGTGGAGAGACCCAGTACTTC,CAISAGELAGGGETQYF
NA,TRBV19,TRBJ2-5,NA,TGTGCCAGTAGTAAGGGGCGCCAAGAGACCCAGTACTTC,CASSKGRQETQYF
NA,TRBV18,TRBJ1-2,NA,TGTGCCAGCTCACCAGAGAGAGGGACTAACTATGGCTACACCTTC,CASSPERGTNYGYTF
NA,TRBV19,TRBJ2-1,NA,TGTGCCAGTAGTGCCGGGACTCCCGAGGGGGGGCAGTTCTTC,CASSAGTPEGGQFF
NA,TRBV6-1,TRBJ2-5,NA,TGTGCCAGCAGTGAACCAGGGACTGAGACCCAGTACTTC,CASSEPGTETQYF
TRBD2,TRBV7-6,TRBJ2-5,once,TGTGCCAGCAGCTTAGAGGCTAGCGGACAAGAGACCCAGTACTTC,CASSLEASGQETQYF
NA,TRBV28,TRBJ2-5,NA,TGTGCCAGCAGTCCTCTGGCGGGGAGGTACCAAGAGACCCAGTACTTC,CASSPLAGRYQETQYF
NA,TRBV27,TRBJ2-7,NA,TGTGCCAGCCCGAGCCATTGGACAGCCTTATCCTACGAGCAGTACTTC,CASPSHWTALSYEQYF
TRBD1,TRBV19,TRBJ1-1,NA,TGTGCCAGTAGTACGGGACAGATGAACACTGAAGCTTTCTTT,CASSTGQMNTEAFF
NA,TRBV20-1,TRBJ2-7,NA,TGCAGTGCTACCCGGGGAGACGAGCAGTACTTC,CSATRGDEQYF
NA,TRBV5-1,TRBJ1-3,NA,TGCGCCAGCAGAACGGAAGACCCGAGAGACACCATATATTTT,CASRTEDPRDTIYF
NA,TRBV6-5,TRBJ1-1,NA,TGTGCCAGCAGTTTCGGACCCATGAACACTGAAGCTTTCTTT,CASSFGPMNTEAFF
NA,TRBV4-3,TRBJ2-2,NA,TGCGCCAGCAGCCAAGATTACGGGACCGGGGAGCTGTTTTTT,CASSQDYGTGELFF
TRBD1,TRBV2,TRBJ1-6,NA,TGTGCCAGCAGCCGACAGGGAATTCGTTCACCCCTCCACTTT,CASSRQGIRSPLHF
TRBD2,TRBV10-3,TRBJ2-1,once,TGTGCCATCAGTGATCTGACCAGCGGGGGGGAGAATGAGCAGTTCTTC,CAISDLTSGGENEQFF
NA,TRBV27,TRBJ1-1,NA,TGTGCCAGCAGTTTTGGAGGTAACCCGAACACTGAAGCTTTCTTT,CASSFGGNPNTEAFF